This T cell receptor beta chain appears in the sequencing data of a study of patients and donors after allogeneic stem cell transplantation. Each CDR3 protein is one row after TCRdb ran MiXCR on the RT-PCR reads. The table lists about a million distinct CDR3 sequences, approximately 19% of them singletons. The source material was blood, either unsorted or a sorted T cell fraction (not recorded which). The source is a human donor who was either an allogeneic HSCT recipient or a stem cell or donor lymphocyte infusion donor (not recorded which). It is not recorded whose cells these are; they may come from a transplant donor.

CDR3 loop: CSVPRDRWGTEAFF. CDR3 in DNA: TGCAGCGTCCCCCGGGACAGGTGGGGAACTGAAGCTTTCTTT. The chain combines TRBV29-1 with TRBJ1-1; 8 nucleotides line up with TRBD1. The germline V gene has CDR1 SQVTM and CDR2 ANQGSEA. The CDR3 runs 14 residues. V lost 6 bases to trimming and J lost 5 bases; unmatched junction nucleotides: 11.